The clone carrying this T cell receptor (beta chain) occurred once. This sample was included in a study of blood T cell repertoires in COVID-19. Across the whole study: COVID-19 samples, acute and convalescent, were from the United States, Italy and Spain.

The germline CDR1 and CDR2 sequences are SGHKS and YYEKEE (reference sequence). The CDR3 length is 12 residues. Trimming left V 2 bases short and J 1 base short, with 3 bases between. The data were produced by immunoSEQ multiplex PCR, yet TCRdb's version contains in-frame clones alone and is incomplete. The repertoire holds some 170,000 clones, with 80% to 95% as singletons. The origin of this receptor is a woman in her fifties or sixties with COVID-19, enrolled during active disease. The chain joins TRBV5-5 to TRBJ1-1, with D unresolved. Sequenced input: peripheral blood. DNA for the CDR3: TGTGCCAGCAGCTTCCAGAACACTGAAGCTTTCTTT. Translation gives CASSFQNTEAFF.